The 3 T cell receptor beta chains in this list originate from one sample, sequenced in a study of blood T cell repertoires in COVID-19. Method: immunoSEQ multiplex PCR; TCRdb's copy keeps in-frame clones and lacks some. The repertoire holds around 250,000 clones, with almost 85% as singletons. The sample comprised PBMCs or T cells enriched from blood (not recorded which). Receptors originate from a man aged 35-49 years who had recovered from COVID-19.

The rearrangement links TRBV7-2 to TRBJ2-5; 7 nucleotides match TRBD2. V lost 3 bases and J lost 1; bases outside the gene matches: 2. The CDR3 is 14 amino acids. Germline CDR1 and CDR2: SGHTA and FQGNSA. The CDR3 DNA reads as TGTGCCAGCAGCTTGGGGACTATCCAAGAGACCCAGTACTTC. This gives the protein CASSLGTIQETQYF.

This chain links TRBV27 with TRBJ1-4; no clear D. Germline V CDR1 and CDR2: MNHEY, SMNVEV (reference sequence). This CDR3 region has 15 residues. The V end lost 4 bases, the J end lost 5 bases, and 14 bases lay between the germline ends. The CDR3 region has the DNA TGTGCCAGCAGTTCGGGCTTGGGAGGGAATGAAAAACTGTTTTTT. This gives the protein CASSSGLGGNEKLFF. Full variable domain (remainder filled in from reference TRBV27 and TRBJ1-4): EAQVTQNPRYLITVTGKKLTVTCSQNMNHEYMSWYRQDPGLGLRQIYYSMNVEVTDKGDVPEGYKVSRKEKRNFPLILESPSPNQTSLYFCASSSGLGGNEKLFFGSGTQLSVL.

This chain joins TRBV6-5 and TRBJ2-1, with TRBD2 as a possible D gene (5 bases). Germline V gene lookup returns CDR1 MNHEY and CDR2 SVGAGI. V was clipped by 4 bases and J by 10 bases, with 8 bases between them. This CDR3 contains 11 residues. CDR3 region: CASSFSGEQFF. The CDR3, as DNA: TGTGCCAGCAGTTTTTCGGGGGAGCAGTTCTTC.